This TCR beta chain was documented in a study of cytomegalovirus exposure and HLA in healthy donors. About the study: Researchers previously reported finding roughly 120 million unique TCR beta sequences from roughly 180 million T cells.

13 Jbeta primers and 60 Vbeta primers were used for the PCR. TCRdb keeps only in-frame clones here, not all; method: immunoSEQ multiplex PCR. Of about 160,000 clones in the sample, around 79% were seen once. Study observations and caveats: TCR beta chains numbering 164 were designated cytomegalovirus-associated. A missense variant in DCLRE1C was later tied to TCR beta V- and J-gene trimming.

Trimming took 2 bases from V and 6 from J, leaving 17 bases between them. Germline CDR1 and CDR2: SGHRS and YFSETQ. The length of the CDR3 is 15 residues. As to this clone: Antigen: not known.

The J gene is TRBJ1-2, the V gene TRBV5-1; perhaps TRBD1 as D (5 bases). The sequenced sample was PBMCs. This receptor was taken from a woman in her forties in good health and CMV-seronegative. The DNA for the CDR3 is TGCGCCAGCAGCTTAAATTGGGGGGGGACTGATGGCTACACCTTC. It encodes CASSLNWGGTDGYTF.